Listed below are T cell receptor beta chains from one sample, sequenced in a study of blood T cells in healthy people across ages. MiXCR, run by TCRdb on the 5' RACE reads, gives a single entry per CDR3 protein. This table holds approximately 900,000 distinct CDR3 sequences, about 48% found once. Sequencing was performed on blood. The receptors were sampled from a man aged 25 to 45 in good health. CDR3s include the opening cysteine and the closing phenylalanine or tryptophan. The D gene is left open where the match is weak. Size tells how often a clone was seen (once, few, many) or the class of an expanded clone, and some rows leave it out.

cdr3_nt | cdr3_aa | clone_size | v_call | d_call | j_call
TGCGCCAGCAGCTTGACGGGTTTCGTCCGACGCGACAATGAGCAGTTCTTC | CASSLTGFVRRDNEQFF | few | TRBV5-1 | . | TRBJ2-1
TGCGCCAGCAGCTTGGGATACACCGGGACAGGGGGCAGAAGAGTAGGTGGCTACACCTTC | CASSLGYTGTGGRRVGGYTF | . | TRBV5-1 | TRBD1 | TRBJ1-2
TGTGCCAGCAGCTTAGACGGGGGCGGATGGTACGAGCAGTACTTC | CASSLDGGGWYEQYF | . | TRBV7-2 | . | TRBJ2-7
TGTGCCAGCTCACCACGGGTAGCTTTCACAGATACGCAGTATTTT | CASSPRVAFTDTQYF | . | TRBV18 | . | TRBJ2-3
TGCAGCGGAAGGCGGACTACCACGAACACTGAAGCTTTCTTT | CSGRRTTTNTEAFF | . | TRBV29-1 | . | TRBJ1-1
TGCAGTGCTGGTTTGGCGGGGGGGCACGAGACCCAGTACTTC | CSAGLAGGHETQYF | . | TRBV20-1 | TRBD2 | TRBJ2-5
TGTGCCAGCAGCCCCCCGAGTGGGGGCGCCTATAATTCACCCCTCCACTTT | CASSPPSGGAYNSPLHF | . | TRBV7-2 | . | TRBJ1-6
TGTGCCAGCAGCCAAGATAGTAGCGAGCGGGGGAGCTCCTACGAGCAGTACTTC | CASSQDSSERGSSYEQYF | . | TRBV4-2 | TRBD2 | TRBJ2-7
TGCACCAGCAGCTTGGCGGCCAGGGGTTGGGAGACCCAGTACTTC | CTSSLAARGWETQYF | . | TRBV5-1 | . | TRBJ2-5
TGTGCCAGCAGCTTGGACTCCCCGGGTTATTATACGCAGTATTTT | CASSLDSPGYYTQYF | . | TRBV5-5 | . | TRBJ2-3
TGTGCCAGCAGCTTAGCGCAGTCAGCGGGGGAGCAGTTCTTC | CASSLAQSAGEQFF | few | TRBV7-2 | TRBD2 | TRBJ2-1
TGTGCCAGCAGCGTAGCGCCAGGCGTTCGTGAGACCCAGTACTTC | CASSVAPGVRETQYF | . | TRBV9 | . | TRBJ2-5
TGTGCCAGCGGCTCTCCTGGGGCGAACGCCTACGAGCAGTACTTC | CASGSPGANAYEQYF | . | TRBV28 | . | TRBJ2-7
TGCAGCGTTTTGGACAGGGGACCCCAGACCCAGTACTTC | CSVLDRGPQTQYF | few | TRBV29-1 | TRBD1 | TRBJ2-5
TGTGCCTGGAGCCAAGGAGAGACCCAGTTCTTC | CAWSQGETQFF | once | TRBV30 | . | TRBJ2-1
TGTGCCAGCAGCCTAGGGGAAGATCAGCCCCAGTATTTT | CASSLGEDQPQYF | . | TRBV6-5 | . | TRBJ2-3
TGTGCCAGCAGATTGACAGGGGGCTACGAGCAGTACTTC | CASRLTGGYEQYF | few | TRBV7-2 | TRBD1 | TRBJ2-7
TGCGCCAGCAGCCAAGAAGGCAGGTCTAACTATGGCTACACCTTC | CASSQEGRSNYGYTF | . | TRBV4-3 | . | TRBJ1-2
TGCAGCGGTGTCCACTTCTACGAGCAGTACTTC | CSGVHFYEQYF | . | TRBV29-1 | . | TRBJ2-7
TGTGCCAGCAGCTTGAAGGTCAATGAGCAGTTCTTC | CASSLKVNEQFF | few | TRBV11-1 | . | TRBJ2-1
TGTGCCAGCAGCGTAGTCGGTCAGGGGGCTCGAGGAATGGATACGCAGTATTTT | CASSVVGQGARGMDTQYF | . | TRBV9 | TRBD1 | TRBJ2-3
TGTGCCAGCAGCTCCACGTGGGGGGCTTTCTTT | CASSSTWGAFF | . | TRBV7-9 | . | TRBJ1-1
TGTGCCAGCAGCTTCCGGGACTCCAACTACAATGAGCAGTTCTTC | CASSFRDSNYNEQFF | . | TRBV13 | . | TRBJ2-1
TGTGCCAGCAGCTTCGACAGGGGGAACTACGAGCAGTACTTC | CASSFDRGNYEQYF | . | TRBV6-6 | TRBD1 | TRBJ2-7
TGCAGTGCTAGAGATTTTAGGGGGCAGGGGGCTAACTATGGCTACACCTTC | CSARDFRGQGANYGYTF | . | TRBV20-1 | TRBD1 | TRBJ1-2
TGTGCCAGCAGCTTAACAGGGACTAATAACAATGAGCAGTTCTTC | CASSLTGTNNNEQFF | many | TRBV7-2 | . | TRBJ2-1
TGTGCCACCAGTGGGGCCGCTCAAGGTACGCAGTATTTT | CATSGAAQGTQYF | . | TRBV24-1 | . | TRBJ2-3
TGTGCCAGCTTCGATCGGGGGGATTGGGGACGAAGAGATACTGAAGCTTTCTTT | CASFDRGDWGRRDTEAFF | . | TRBV28 | . | TRBJ1-1
TGTGCCAGCAGCCCTGACGCCAGGGTGGCTTTCTTT | CASSPDARVAFF | few | TRBV7-2 | . | TRBJ1-1
TGTGCCAGCTCACCACAGCGGGGGGTTTCCAATGAGCAGTTCTTC | CASSPQRGVSNEQFF | few | TRBV18 | TRBD2 | TRBJ2-1
TGTGCCAGCAGTTTCGAATGGACAGGGGAGGGGGAGCAGTACTTC | CASSFEWTGEGEQYF | few | TRBV12-3/TRBV12-4 | TRBD1 | TRBJ2-7
TGTGCCAGCAGCCCCTTGACTAGCGGGGGCTCCTACGAGCAGTACTTC | CASSPLTSGGSYEQYF | once | TRBV3-1 | TRBD2 | TRBJ2-7
TGCGCCAGCAGCCAAGATGGTGCGAGGAACACCGGGGAGCTGTTTTTT | CASSQDGARNTGELFF | . | TRBV4-3 | . | TRBJ2-2
TGCGCCAGCAGCACCGGACAGGGGGATATGGAGACCCAGTACTTC | CASSTGQGDMETQYF | few | TRBV5-1 | TRBD1 | TRBJ2-5
TGTGCCAGCACCGACCCCGGGGCCCACACCGGGGAGCTGTTTTTT | CASTDPGAHTGELFF | few | TRBV6-2/TRBV6-3 | . | TRBJ2-2
TGTGCCAGCATCGGGAATACGCAGTATTTT | CASIGNTQYF | . | TRBV2 | . | TRBJ2-3
TGCAGTGCTGGCCCCCCTGGACCACAGGGAGTTTATAATTCACCCCTCCACTTT | CSAGPPGPQGVYNSPLHF | . | TRBV20-1 | . | TRBJ1-6
TGTGCCAGCATCCTGACAGGGGCGTCAGATACGCAGTATTTT | CASILTGASDTQYF | few | TRBV12-3/TRBV12-4 | TRBD1 | TRBJ2-3
TGCAGTGCTAGAGATCCTAGAGCAGAAGAGACCCAGTACTTC | CSARDPRAEETQYF | many | TRBV20-1 | . | TRBJ2-5
TGTGCCATCAACCCGACAGGTAACAATGAGCAGTTCTTC | CAINPTGNNEQFF | . | TRBV10-3 | . | TRBJ2-1
TGTGCCAGTGGGTCCGGCTCCGTCTCTGGGGCCAACGTCCTGACTTTC | CASGSGSVSGANVLTF | many | TRBV28 | . | TRBJ2-6
TGTGCCAGCAGCCGAGGGACTAATTCACCCCTCCACTTT | CASSRGTNSPLHF | few | TRBV12-3/TRBV12-4 | . | TRBJ1-6
TGTGCCAGCAGCCGAGCGCTGGGGGGGGGCACTGAAGCTTTCTTT | CASSRALGGGTEAFF | . | TRBV7-2 | . | TRBJ1-1
TGCAGCGTTCGGGGCGTTAACACTGAAGCTTTCTTT | CSVRGVNTEAFF | few | TRBV29-1 | . | TRBJ1-1
TGCGCCAGCAGCGATGACTGGGAGAGCTCCTACGAGCAGTACTTC | CASSDDWESSYEQYF | . | TRBV5-1 | . | TRBJ2-7
TGTGCCAGCAGTGGGGACAGAGGAGAAGCTTTCTTT | CASSGDRGEAFF | once | TRBV6-2/TRBV6-3 | TRBD1 | TRBJ1-1
TGTGCCAGCAGTTCACAGCTAGAGAACTATGGCTACACCTTC | CASSSQLENYGYTF | few | TRBV27 | . | TRBJ1-2
TGCAGTGCTGGAATCCCAGGGGACGTCAAAAACATTCAGTACTTC | CSAGIPGDVKNIQYF | . | TRBV20-1 | . | TRBJ2-4
TGTGCCATCAGTGGGAATAGCGGGACCTCCACAGATACGCAGTATTTT | CAISGNSGTSTDTQYF | many | TRBV10-3 | TRBD2 | TRBJ2-3
TGTGCCAGCACCTTTAGCGGCTACGAGCAGTACTTC | CASTFSGYEQYF | . | TRBV6-2/TRBV6-3 | . | TRBJ2-7
TGTGCCAGCAGTGGGATGACAGTACCGGATACGCAGTATTTT | CASSGMTVPDTQYF | . | TRBV9 | . | TRBJ2-3
TGTGCCAGCAGCTTAGATCTCGCAGAGCCGAAAGCTTTCTTT | CASSLDLAEPKAFF | . | TRBV7-9 | . | TRBJ1-1
TGTGCCAGCAGCCCCATGAGGGCTGGTCTCAATGAGCAGTTCTTC | CASSPMRAGLNEQFF | . | TRBV7-9 | . | TRBJ2-1
TGCAGCGTTGAAGACAGAGTGGGGGAAATTCAGTACTTC | CSVEDRVGEIQYF | . | TRBV29-1 | . | TRBJ2-4
TGTGCCAGCAGTTACGGGGGCACCAGCTTCACAGATACGCAGTATTTT | CASSYGGTSFTDTQYF | . | TRBV6-5 | . | TRBJ2-3